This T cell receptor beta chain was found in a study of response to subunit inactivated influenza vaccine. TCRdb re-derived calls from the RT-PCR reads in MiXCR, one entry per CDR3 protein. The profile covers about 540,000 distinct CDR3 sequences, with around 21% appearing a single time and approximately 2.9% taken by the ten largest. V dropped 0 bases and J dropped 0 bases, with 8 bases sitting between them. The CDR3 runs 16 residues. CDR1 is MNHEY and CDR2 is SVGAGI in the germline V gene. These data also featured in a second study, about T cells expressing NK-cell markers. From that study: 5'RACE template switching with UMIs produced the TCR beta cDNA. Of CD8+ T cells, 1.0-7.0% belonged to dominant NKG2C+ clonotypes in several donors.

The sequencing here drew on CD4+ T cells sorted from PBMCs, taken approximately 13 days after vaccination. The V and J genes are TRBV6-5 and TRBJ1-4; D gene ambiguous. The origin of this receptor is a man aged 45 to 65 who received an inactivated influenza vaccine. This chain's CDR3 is CASSYSIRATNEKLFF. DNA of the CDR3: TGTGCCAGCAGTTACTCGATTCGAGCAACTAATGAAAAACTGTTTTTT.